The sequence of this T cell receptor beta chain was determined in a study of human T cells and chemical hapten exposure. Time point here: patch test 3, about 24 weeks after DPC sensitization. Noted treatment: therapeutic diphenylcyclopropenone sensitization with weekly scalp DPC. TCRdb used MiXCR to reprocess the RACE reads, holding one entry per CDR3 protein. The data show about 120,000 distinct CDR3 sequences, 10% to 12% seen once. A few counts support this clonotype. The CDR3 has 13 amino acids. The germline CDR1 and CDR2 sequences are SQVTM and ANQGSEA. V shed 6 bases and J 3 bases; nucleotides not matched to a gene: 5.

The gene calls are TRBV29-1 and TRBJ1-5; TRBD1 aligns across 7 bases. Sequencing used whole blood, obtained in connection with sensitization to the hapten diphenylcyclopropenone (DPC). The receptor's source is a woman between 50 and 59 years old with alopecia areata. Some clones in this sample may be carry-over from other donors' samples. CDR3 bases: TGCAGCGTCCGACAGGGTAACAATCAGCCCCAGCATTTT. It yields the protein CSVRQGNNQPQHF.